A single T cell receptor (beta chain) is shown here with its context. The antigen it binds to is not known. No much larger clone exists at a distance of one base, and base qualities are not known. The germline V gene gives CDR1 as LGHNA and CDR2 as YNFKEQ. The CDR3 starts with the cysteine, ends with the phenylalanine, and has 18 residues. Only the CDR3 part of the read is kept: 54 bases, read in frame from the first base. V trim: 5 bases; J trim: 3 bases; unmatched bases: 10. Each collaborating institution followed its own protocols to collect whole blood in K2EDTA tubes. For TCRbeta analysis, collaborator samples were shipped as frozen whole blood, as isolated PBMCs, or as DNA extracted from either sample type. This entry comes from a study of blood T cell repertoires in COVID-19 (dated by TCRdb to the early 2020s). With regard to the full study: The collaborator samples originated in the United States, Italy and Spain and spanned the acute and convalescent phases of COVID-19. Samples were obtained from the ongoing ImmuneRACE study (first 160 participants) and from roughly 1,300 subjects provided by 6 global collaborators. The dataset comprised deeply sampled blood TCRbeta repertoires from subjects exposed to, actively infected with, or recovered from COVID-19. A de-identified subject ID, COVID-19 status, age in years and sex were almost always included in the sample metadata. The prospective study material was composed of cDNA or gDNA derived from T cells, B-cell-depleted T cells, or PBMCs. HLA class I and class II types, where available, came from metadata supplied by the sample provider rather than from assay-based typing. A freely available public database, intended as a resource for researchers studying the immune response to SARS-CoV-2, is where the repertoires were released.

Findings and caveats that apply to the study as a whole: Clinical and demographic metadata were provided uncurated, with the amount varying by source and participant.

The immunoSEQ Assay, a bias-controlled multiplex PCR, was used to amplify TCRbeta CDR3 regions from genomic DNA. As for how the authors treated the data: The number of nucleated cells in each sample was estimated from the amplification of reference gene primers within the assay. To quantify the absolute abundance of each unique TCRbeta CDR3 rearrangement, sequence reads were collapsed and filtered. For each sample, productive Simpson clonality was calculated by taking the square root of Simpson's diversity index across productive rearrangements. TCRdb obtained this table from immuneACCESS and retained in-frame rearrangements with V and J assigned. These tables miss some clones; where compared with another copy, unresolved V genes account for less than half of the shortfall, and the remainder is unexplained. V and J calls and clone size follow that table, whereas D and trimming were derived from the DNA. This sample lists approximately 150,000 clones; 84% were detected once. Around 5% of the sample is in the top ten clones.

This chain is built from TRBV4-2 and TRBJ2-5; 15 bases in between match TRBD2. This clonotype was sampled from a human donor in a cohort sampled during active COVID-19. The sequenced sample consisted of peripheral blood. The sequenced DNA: TGTGCCAGCAGCTGGGAAGGGACTAGCGGGGGGAAGAAAGAGACCCAGTACTTC. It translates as CASSWEGTSGGKKETQYF.